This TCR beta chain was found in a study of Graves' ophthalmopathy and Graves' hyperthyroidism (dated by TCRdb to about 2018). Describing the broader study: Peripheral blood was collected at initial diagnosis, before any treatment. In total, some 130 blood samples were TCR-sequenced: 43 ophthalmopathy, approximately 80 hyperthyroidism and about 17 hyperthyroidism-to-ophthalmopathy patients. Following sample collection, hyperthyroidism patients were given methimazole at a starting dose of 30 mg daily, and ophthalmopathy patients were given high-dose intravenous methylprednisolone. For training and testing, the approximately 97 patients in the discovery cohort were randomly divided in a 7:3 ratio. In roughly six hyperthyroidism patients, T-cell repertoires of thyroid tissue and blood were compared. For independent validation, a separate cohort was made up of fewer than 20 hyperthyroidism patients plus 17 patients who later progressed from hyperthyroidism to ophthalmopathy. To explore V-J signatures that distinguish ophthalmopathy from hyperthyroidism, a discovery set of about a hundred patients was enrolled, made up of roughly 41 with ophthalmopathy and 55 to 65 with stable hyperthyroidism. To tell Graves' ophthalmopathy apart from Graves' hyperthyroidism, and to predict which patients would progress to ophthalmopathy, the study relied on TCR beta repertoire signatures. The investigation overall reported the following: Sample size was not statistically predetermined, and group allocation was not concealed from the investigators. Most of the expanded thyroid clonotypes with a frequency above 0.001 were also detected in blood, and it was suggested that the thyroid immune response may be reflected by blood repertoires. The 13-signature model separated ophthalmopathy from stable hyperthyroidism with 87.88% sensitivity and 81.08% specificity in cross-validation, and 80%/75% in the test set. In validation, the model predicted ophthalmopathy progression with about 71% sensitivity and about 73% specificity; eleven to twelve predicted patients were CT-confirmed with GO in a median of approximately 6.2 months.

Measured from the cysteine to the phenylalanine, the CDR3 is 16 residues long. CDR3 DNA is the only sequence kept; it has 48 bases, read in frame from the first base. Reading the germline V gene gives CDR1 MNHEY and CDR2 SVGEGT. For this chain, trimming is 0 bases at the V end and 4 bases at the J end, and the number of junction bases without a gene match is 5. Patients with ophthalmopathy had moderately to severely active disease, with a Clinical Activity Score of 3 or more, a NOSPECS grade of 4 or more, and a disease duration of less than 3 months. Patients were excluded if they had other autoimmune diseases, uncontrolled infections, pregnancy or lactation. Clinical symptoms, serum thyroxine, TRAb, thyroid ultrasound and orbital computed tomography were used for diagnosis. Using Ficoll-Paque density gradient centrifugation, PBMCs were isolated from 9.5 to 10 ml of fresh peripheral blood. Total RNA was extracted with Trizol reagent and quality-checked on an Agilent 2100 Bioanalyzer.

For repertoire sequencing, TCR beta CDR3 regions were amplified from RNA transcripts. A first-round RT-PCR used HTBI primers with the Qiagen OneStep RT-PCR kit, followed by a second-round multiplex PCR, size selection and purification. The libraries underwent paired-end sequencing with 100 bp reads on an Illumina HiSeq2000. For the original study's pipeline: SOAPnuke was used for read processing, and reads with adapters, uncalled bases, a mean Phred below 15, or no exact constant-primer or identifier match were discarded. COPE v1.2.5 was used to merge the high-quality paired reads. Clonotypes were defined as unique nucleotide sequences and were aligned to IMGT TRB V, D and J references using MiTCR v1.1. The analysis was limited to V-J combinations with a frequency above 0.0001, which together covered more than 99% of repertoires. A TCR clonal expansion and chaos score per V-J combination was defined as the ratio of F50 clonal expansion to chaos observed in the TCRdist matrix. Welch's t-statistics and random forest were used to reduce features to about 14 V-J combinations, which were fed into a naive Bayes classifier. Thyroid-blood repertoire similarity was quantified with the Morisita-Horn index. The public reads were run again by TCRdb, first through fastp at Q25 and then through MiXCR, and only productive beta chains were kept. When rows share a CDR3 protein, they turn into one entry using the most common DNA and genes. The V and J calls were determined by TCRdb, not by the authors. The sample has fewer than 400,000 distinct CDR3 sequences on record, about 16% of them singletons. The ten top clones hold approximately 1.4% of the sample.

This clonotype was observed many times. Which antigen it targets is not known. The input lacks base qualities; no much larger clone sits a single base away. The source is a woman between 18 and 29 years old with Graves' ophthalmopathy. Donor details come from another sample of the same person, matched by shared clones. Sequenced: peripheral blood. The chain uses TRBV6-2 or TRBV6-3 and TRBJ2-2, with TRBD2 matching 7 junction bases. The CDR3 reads CASSYSPSGRTGELFF. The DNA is TGTGCCAGCAGTTACTCTCCTAGCGGTCGCACCGGGGAGCTGTTTTTT.